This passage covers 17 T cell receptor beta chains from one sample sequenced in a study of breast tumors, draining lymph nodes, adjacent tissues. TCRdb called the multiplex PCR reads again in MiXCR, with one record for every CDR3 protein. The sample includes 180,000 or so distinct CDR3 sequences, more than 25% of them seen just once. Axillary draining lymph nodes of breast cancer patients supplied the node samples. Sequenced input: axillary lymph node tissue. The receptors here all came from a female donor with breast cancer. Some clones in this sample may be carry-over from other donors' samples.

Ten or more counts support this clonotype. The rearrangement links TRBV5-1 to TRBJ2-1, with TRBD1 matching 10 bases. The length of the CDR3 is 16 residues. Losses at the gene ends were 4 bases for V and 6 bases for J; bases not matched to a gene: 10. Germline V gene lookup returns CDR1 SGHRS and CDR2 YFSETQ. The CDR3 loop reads CASSLQGTGDFNEQFF. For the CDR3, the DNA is TGCGCCAGCAGCCTCCAGGGGACAGGGGACTTCAATGAGCAGTTCTTC.

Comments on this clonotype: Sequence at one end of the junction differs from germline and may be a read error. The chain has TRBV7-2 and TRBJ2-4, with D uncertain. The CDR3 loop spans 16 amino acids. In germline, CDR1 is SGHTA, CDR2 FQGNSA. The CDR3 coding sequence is TGTGCCAGCAGCCCCGGGCCTGGCTTAGCCAAAAACGTTCAGTACTTC. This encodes CASSPGPGLAKNVQYF.

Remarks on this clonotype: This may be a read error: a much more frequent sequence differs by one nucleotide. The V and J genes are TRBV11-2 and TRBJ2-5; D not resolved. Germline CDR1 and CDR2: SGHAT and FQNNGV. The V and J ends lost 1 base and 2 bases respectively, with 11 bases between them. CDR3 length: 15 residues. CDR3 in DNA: TGTGCCAGCAGCTTAGTCCCGGGTTCACAAGAGACCCAGTACTTC. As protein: CASSLVPGSQETQYF.

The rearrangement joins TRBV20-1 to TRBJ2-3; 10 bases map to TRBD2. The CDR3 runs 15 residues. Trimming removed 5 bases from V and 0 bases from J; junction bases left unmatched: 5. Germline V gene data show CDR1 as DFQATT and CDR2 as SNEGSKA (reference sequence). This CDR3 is CSALRTSGSTDTQYF. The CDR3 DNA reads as TGCAGTGCTCTCAGGACTAGCGGTAGCACAGATACGCAGTATTTT.

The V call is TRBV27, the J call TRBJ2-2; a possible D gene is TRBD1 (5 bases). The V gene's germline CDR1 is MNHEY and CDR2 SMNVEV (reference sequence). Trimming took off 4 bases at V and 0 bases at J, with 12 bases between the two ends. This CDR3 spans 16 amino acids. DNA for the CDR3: TGTGCCAGCAGTTCCCCCTGGACAACGAACACCGGGGAGCTGTTTTTT. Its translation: CASSSPWTTNTGELFF.

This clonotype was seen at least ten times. The CDR3 nucleotides read TGCGCCAGCAGCTTGTGGGCAGGAGATAATTCACCCCTCCACTTT. Encoded protein: CASSLWAGDNSPLHF. This sequence joins TRBV5-1 and TRBJ1-6, with unresolved D. CDR3 length: 15 amino acids. Germline CDR1 and CDR2: SGHRS and YFSETQ. Trimming pared 1 base from V and 5 bases from J, leaving 10 bases between.

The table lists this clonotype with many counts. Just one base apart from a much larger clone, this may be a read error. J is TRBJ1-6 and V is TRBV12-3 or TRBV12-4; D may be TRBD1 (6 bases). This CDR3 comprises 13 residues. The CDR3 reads CASSFRGDSPFHF. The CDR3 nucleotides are TGTGCCAGCAGCTTCAGGGGCGATTCACCCTTCCACTTT.

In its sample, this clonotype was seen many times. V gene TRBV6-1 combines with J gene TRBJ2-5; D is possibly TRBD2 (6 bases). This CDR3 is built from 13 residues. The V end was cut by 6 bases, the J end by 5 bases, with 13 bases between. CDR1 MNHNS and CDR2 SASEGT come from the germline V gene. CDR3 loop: CASRSLASETQYF. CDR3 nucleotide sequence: TGTGCCAGCAGAAGTCTAGCGTCCGAGACCCAGTACTTC.

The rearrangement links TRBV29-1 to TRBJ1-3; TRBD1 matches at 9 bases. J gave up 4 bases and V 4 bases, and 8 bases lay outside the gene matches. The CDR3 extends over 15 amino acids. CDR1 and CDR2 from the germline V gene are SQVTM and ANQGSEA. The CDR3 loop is CSVVKGDRVGNTIYF. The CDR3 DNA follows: TGCAGCGTTGTAAAGGGGGACAGGGTCGGAAACACCATATATTTT.

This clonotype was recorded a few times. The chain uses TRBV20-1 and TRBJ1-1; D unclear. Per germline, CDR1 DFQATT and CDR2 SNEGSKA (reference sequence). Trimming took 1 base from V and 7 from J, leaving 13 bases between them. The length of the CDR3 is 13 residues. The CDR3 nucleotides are TGCAGTGCTAGAGGTTCCGGGGTAGGTGAAGCTTTCTTT. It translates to CSARGSGVGEAFF.

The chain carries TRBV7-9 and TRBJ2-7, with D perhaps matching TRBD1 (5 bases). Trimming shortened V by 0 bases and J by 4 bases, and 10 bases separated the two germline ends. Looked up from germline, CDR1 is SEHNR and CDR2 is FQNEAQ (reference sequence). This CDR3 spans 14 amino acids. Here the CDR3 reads CASSLARVEYEQYF. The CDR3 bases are TGTGCCAGCAGCTTAGCCAGGGTTGAGTACGAGCAGTACTTC.

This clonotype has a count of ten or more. The CDR3 DNA follows: TGCAGTGCTAGAGAAACCGGGACAGGGAATTTCGGGCAGCCCCAGCATTTT. Translation gives CSARETGTGNFGQPQHF. The chain employs TRBV20-1 and TRBJ1-5, with 9 bases identical to TRBD1. This CDR3 contains 17 residues. Germline values: CDR1 DFQATT, CDR2 SNEGSKA (reference sequence). V dropped 0 bases and J dropped 7; count of bases not matched to a gene: 13.

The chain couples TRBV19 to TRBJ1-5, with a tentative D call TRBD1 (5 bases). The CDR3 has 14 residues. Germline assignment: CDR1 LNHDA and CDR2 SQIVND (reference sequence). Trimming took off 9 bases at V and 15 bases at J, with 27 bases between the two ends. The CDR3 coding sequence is TGTGCCAGCAGGGTCTGGGGCTCTCCGCGGGGTACGCATTTT. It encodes CASRVWGSPRGTHF.

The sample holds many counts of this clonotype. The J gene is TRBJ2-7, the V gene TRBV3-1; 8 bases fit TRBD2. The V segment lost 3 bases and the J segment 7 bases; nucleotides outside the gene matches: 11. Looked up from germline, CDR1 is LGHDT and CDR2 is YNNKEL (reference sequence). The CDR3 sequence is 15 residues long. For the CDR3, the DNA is TGTGCCAGCAGCCACCGAGCGGGGGCCCTGCGTGAGCAGTACTTC. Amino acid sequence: CASSHRAGALREQYF.

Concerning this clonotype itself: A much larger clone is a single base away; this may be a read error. The CDR3 protein is CASSPAGDYGYTF. CDR3 DNA: TGTGCCAGCAGCCCTGCAGGGGACTATGGCTACACCTTC. J is TRBJ1-2 and V is TRBV7-2, with D possibly matching TRBD1 (6 bases). This CDR3 comprises 13 residues. The V end lost 5 bases, the J end lost 3 bases, and 10 bases lay between the germline ends. Germline CDR1 SGHTA, CDR2 FQGNSA.

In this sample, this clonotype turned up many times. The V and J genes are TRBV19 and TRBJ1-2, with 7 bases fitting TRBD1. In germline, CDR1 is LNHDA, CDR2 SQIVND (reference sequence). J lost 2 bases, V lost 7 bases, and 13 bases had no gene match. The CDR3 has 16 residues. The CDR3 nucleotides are TGTGCCAGTACCGACGACGGATTACAGGGGAACTATGGCTACACCTTC. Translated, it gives CASTDDGLQGNYGYTF. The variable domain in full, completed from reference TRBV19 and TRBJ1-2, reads DGGITQSPKYLFRKEGQNVTLSCEQNLNHDAMYWYRQDPGQGLRLIYYSQIVNDFQKGDIAEGYSVSREKKESFPLTVTSAQKNPTAFYLCASTDDGLQGNYGYTFGSGTRLTVV.

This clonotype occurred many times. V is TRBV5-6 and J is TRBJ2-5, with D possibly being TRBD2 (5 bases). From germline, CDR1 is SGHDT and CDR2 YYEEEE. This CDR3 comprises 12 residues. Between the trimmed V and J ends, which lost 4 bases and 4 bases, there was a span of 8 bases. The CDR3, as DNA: TGTGCCAGCAGCCCCCTAGCAGAGACCCAGTACTTC. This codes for CASSPLAETQYF.